These 10 T cell receptor beta chains originate from one sample sequenced in a study of blood T cell repertoires in COVID-19. Sequencing used immunoSEQ multiplex PCR; TCRdb keeps in-frame clones, though not all of them. The sample contains approximately 220,000 clones, roughly 85% of which appear only once. Input material: PBMCs or T cells enriched from blood (not recorded which). The receptors originated from a man between 35 and 55 years old who had recovered from COVID-19.

V usage is TRBV3-1 (or the pseudogene TRBV3-2) and J usage is TRBJ1-2, with D maybe TRBD1 (5 bases). Looked up from germline, CDR1 is LGHDT and CDR2 is YNNKEL (reference sequence). Trimming left V 4 bases short and J 5 bases short, with 11 bases between. CDR3 size: 13 residues. DNA of the CDR3: TGTGCCAGCAGCCGGTGGGGCCCTTATGGCTACACCTTC. It specifies CASSRWGPYGYTF.

The gene calls are TRBV28 and TRBJ1-1, with a weak D call TRBD1 (5 bases). This CDR3 comprises 13 residues. V gave up 10 bases and J gave up 4 bases, with 16 bases separating them. Germline loops: CDR1 MDHEN, CDR2 SYDVKM. The DNA for the CDR3 is TGTGCCATCAAGGGACTCCCCAGCACTGAAGCTTTCTTT. It yields the protein CAIKGLPSTEAFF. The whole variable domain, filled in from reference TRBV28 and TRBJ1-1, reads DVKVTQSSRYLVKRTGEKVFLECVQDMDHENMFWYRQDPGLGLRLIYFSYDVKMKEKGDIPEGYSVSREKKERFSLILESASTNQTSMYLCAIKGLPSTEAFFGQGTRLTVV.

V is TRBV7-9 and J is TRBJ1-2; TRBD1 matches 9 bases. Germline CDR1 and CDR2: SEHNR and FQNEAQ (reference sequence). V gave up 1 base and J gave up 3 bases; unmatched junction bases: 6. The CDR3 totals 16 residues. The CDR3 here is CASSLVGDRADYGYTF. Written as DNA, the CDR3 is TGTGCCAGCAGCTTAGTAGGGGACAGGGCTGACTATGGCTACACCTTC. The entire variable domain, with the rest obtained from reference TRBV7-9 and TRBJ1-2, is as follows: DTGVSQNPRHKITKRGQNVTFRCDPISEHNRLYWYRQTLGQGPEFLTYFQNEAQLEKSRLLSDRFSAERPKGSFSTLEIQRTEQGDSAMYLCASSLVGDRADYGYTFGSGTRLTVV.

V usage is TRBV19 and J usage is TRBJ2-5; TRBD2 might be the D (7 bases). From germline, CDR1 is LNHDA and CDR2 SQIVND (reference sequence). CDR3 length equals 15 residues. V was shortened by 3 bases and J by 5 bases, with 16 bases between the two germline ends. The CDR3 here is CASSIPSGGGETQYF. The CDR3 DNA reads as TGTGCCAGTAGTATCCCCTCGGGGGGCGGGGAGACCCAGTACTTC.

The chain couples TRBV21-1 to TRBJ2-7; the table's TRBD2 call for D was not verified on the DNA. TRBV21-1 is a pseudogene. This CDR3 has 15 residues. The CDR3 loop reads CASSKSPGRTYEQYF. CDR3 sequence (DNA): TGTGCCAGCAGCAAATCCCCCGGGAGGACCTACGAGCAGTACTTC.

The CDR3 DNA follows: TGTGCCAGCAGCAAACCCCTGCACGGAGATACGCAGTATTTT. The encoded protein is CASSKPLHGDTQYF. The chain carries TRBV21-1 and TRBJ2-3; TRBD2 reflects the table's D call only, with no check against the DNA. TRBV21-1 is recorded as a pseudogene. The length of the CDR3 is 14 residues.

The genes are TRBV7-2 and TRBJ1-5; no reliable D call. CDR1 is SGHTA and CDR2 is FQGNSA in the germline V gene. The V gene lost 6 bases and the J gene lost 1 base, with 10 bases spanning the gap. CDR3 length: 14 amino acids. DNA of the CDR3: TGTGCCAGCAGAGATCCTGAGAGCAATCAGCCCCAGCATTTT. Amino acid sequence: CASRDPESNQPQHF.

This sequence joins TRBV10-3 and TRBJ2-7; tentatively, D is TRBD1 (5 bases). CDR1 ENHRY and CDR2 SYGVKD come from the germline V gene. There are 12 residues in the CDR3. The germline V and J ends were trimmed by 9 bases and 3 bases, with 12 bases remaining between them. CDR3 coding DNA: TGTGCCATACGACAGAACAGCTACGAGCAGTACTTC. Protein: CAIRQNSYEQYF.

The V call is TRBV4-1, the J call TRBJ2-4; a possible D gene is TRBD2 (7 bases). Trimming cost V 1 base and J 7 bases, with 20 bases left between them. Germline values: CDR1 MGHRA, CDR2 YSYEKL. The CDR3 length is 17 residues. The CDR3 sequence: CASSQALGGKLANIQYF. In nucleotides, the CDR3 is TGCGCCAGCAGCCAAGCCTTAGGGGGGAAACTAGCGAACATTCAGTACTTC.

As regards this clone: The same CDR3 also results from other DNA sequences found in this sample. The chain joins TRBV9 to TRBJ2-2; D uncertain. The germline CDR1 and CDR2 sequences are SGDLS and YYNGEE. The V and J ends lost 0 bases and 2 bases respectively, with 8 bases between them. There are 15 residues in the CDR3. CDR3 nucleotide sequence: TGTGCCAGCAGCGTAGGTCAGGCTAACACCGGGGAGCTGTTTTTT. It encodes CASSVGQANTGELFF.